This entry concerns a single T cell receptor (beta chain). Which antigen it targets is not known. Base qualities are not at hand, and no much larger clone is one base apart. This sample is drawn from a study of blood T cell repertoires in COVID-19 (dated by TCRdb to about 2020). Regarding the complete study: Samples covering the acute and convalescent phases of COVID-19 were provided by collaborators in the United States, Italy and Spain. The repertoires were released in a freely available public database meant as a resource for research on the immune response to SARS-CoV-2. The prospective study material was composed of cDNA or gDNA derived from T cells, B-cell-depleted T cells, or PBMCs. Samples came from the ongoing ImmuneRACE study (first 160 participants) plus 1,254 subjects from 6 global collaborators. Where available, HLA class I and class II types were taken from metadata supplied by the sample provider and were not determined by assay-based typing. Sample metadata almost always included a de-identified subject ID, COVID-19 status, age in years and sex. Deeply sampled blood TCRbeta repertoires from subjects exposed to, actively infected with, or recovered from COVID-19 were included in the dataset.

What the work shows at the level of the full study, not this receptor alone: The quantity of clinical and demographic metadata differed by source and by participant and was supplied without curation.

TCRbeta CDR3 regions were amplified from genomic DNA by means of the immunoSEQ Assay, a bias-controlled multiplex PCR. The published analysis was carried out like this. The number of nucleated cells in each sample was estimated by amplification of reference gene primers within the assay. To quantify the absolute abundance of each unique TCRbeta CDR3 rearrangement, sequence reads were collapsed and filtered. For each sample, productive Simpson clonality was calculated as the square root of Simpson's diversity index across productive rearrangements. Entries here come from immuneACCESS through TCRdb and include only in-frame sequences with V and J called. Some clones fail to appear in such tables; in the studies checked, an unresolved V gene covers under half of the shortfall, and the cause of the remainder is unknown. The DNA was the basis for D and trimming; V, J and clone size are from that table. Across this sample there are roughly 81,000 clones, with around 80% seen only once. The ten largest clones add up to about 9.4% of the sample.

Sequences MNHEY (CDR1) and SMNVEV (CDR2) are obtained from the germline V gene (reference sequence). Counted from cysteine to phenylalanine, this CDR3 has 14 amino acids. Of the read, only the CDR3 DNA is kept; its 42 bases are in frame from base 1. Trimming removed 6 bases from V and 0 bases from J; the gene matches leave 5 bases unexplained. Whole blood was collected in K2EDTA tubes by collaborating institutions according to the institutions' own protocols. Collaborator samples were shipped for TCRbeta analysis as frozen whole blood, isolated PBMCs, or DNA extracted from either sample type. The receptor's source is a man between 60 and 75 years old with acute or convalescent COVID-19. The sequencing sample was made of peripheral blood. In this chain, TRBV27 is recombined with TRBJ2-7; TRBD1 agrees with 7 junctional bases. For the CDR3, the sequence is CASRAQGDSYEQYF. The bases are TGTGCCAGCAGGGCTCAGGGGGACTCCTACGAGCAGTACTTC.